A single sample is the source of the 26 T cell receptor beta chains below, sequenced in a study of T cell responses to AZD1222 COVID-19 vaccine. Here immunoSEQ multiplex PCR was the method, and the copy in TCRdb shows in-frame clones only, minus some. Of roughly 120,000 clones in the sample, around 84% were seen once. The input for sequencing was peripheral blood, taken on day 0 of AZD1222 vaccination. These receptors were collected from an adult in good health.

The sample holds a few counts of this clone. The CDR3 region is CASSQVTLADTQYF. CDR3 nucleotide sequence: TGTGCCAGCAGCCAAGTGACCCTAGCAGATACGCAGTATTTT. V is TRBV14 and J is TRBJ2-3; D unresolved. The CDR3 totals 14 residues. Trimming left V 1 base short and J 4 bases short, with 9 bases between. Per germline, CDR1 SGHDN and CDR2 FVKESK.

The chain employs TRBV24-1 and TRBJ2-1, with D possibly matching TRBD1 (6 bases). The CDR3 loop spans 17 amino acids. Looked up from germline, CDR1 is KGHDR and CDR2 is SFDVKD. V was cut by 4 bases and J by 4 bases, with 19 bases left in between. The CDR3 here is CATSDFRTARTYNEQFF. For the CDR3, the DNA is TGTGCCACCAGTGACTTCCGGACAGCACGGACTTACAATGAGCAGTTCTTC.

V usage is TRBV5-1 and J usage is TRBJ2-7; the D gene is possibly TRBD2 (5 bases). The V and J ends lost 0 bases and 3 bases respectively, with 10 bases between them. Looked up from germline, CDR1 is SGHRS and CDR2 is YFSETQ. There are 14 residues in the CDR3. The CDR3 DNA reads as TGCGCCAGCAGCTTGGCCCAGGAGGTCTACGAGCAGTACTTC. Protein: CASSLAQEVYEQYF. The variable domain in full, completed from reference TRBV5-1 and TRBJ2-7, reads KAGVTQTPRYLIKTRGQQVTLSCSPISGHRSVSWYQQTPGQGLQFLFEYFSETQRNKGNFPGRFSGRQFSNSRSEMNVSTLELGDSALYLCASSLAQEVYEQYFGPGTRLTVT.

This clone was detected only a few times. The rearrangement joins TRBV2 to TRBJ1-5; 8 positions agree with TRBD1. Germline-derived CDR1 and CDR2 are SNHLY and FYNNEI. This CDR3 spans 14 amino acids. V gave up 6 bases and J gave up 4 bases; unmatched junction bases: 5. CDR3 in DNA: TGTGCCAGCAGGTCCGGACAGGGAAATCAGCCCCAGCATTTT. Translating it yields CASRSGQGNQPQHF. Variable domain in full (rest from reference TRBV2 and TRBJ1-5): EPEVTQTPSHQVTQMGQEVILRCVPISNHLYFYWYRQILGQKVEFLVSFYNNEISEKSEIFDDQFSVERPDGSNFTLKIRSTKLEDSAMYFCASRSGQGNQPQHFGDGTRLSIL.

The chain joins TRBV7-2 to TRBJ2-5, with TRBD1 matching 7 bases. The CDR3 sequence is 15 residues long. V was clipped by 6 bases and J by 1 base; unmatched bases: 8. The germline V gene encodes CDR1 SGHTA and CDR2 FQGNSA. The CDR3 DNA sequence: TGTGCCAGCAGAAAACCGGGACAGTCCCAAGAGACCCAGTACTTC. Amino acids: CASRKPGQSQETQYF. The full variable domain, rest sourced from reference TRBV7-2 and TRBJ2-5, is GAGVSQSPSNKVTEKGKDVELRCDPISGHTALYWYRQSLGQGLEFLIYFQGNSAPDKSGLPSDRFSAERTGGSVSTLTIQRTQQEDSAVYLCASRKPGQSQETQYFGPGTRLLVL.

This chain joins TRBV19 and TRBJ1-1, with TRBD1 matching 8 bases. CDR1 and CDR2 from the germline V gene are LNHDA and SQIVND (reference sequence). The CDR3 sequence is 16 residues long. V lost 3 bases, J lost 1 base, and 7 bases stayed unmatched. The CDR3 protein is CASSIQPGGRNTEAFF. CDR3 nucleotide sequence: TGTGCCAGTAGTATTCAGCCAGGGGGCCGGAACACTGAAGCTTTCTTT.

This clone was seen more than once but under ten times. The chain has TRBV28 and TRBJ2-2, with a possible D match to TRBD1 (7 bases). V was pared by 7 bases and J by 6 bases, with 12 bases between. Looked up from germline, CDR1 is MDHEN and CDR2 is SYDVKM. The CDR3 covers 13 residues. CDR3 bases: TGTGCCAGCACCCCAGGGGGGTCCGGGGAGCTGTTTTTT. It is translated as CASTPGGSGELFF.

The chain joins TRBV7-2 to TRBJ2-1; no reliable D call. CDR3 size: 15 residues. Germline CDR1 reads SGHTA; CDR2 reads FQGNSA. V was clipped by 1 base and J by 1 base, with 8 bases between them. This CDR3 is CASSLVSQSYNEQFF. In DNA form, the CDR3 reads TGTGCCAGCAGCTTAGTCAGTCAGTCCTACAATGAGCAGTTCTTC. Variable domain in full (rest from reference TRBV7-2 and TRBJ2-1): GAGVSQSPSNKVTEKGKDVELRCDPISGHTALYWYRQSLGQGLEFLIYFQGNSAPDKSGLPSDRFSAERTGGSVSTLTIQRTQQEDSAVYLCASSLVSQSYNEQFFGPGTRLTVL.

The CDR3 protein is CSALVRGTSGNTIYF. CDR3 in DNA: TGCAGTGCCTTAGTAAGGGGCACCTCTGGAAACACCATATATTTT. The J gene is TRBJ1-3, the V gene TRBV29-1; D possibly corresponds to TRBD1 (5 bases). The CDR3 spans 15 residues. Germline CDR1 and CDR2: SQVTM and ANQGSEA.

J is TRBJ2-1 and V is TRBV18, with 7 bases identical to TRBD2. Germline CDR1 KGHSH, CDR2 LQKENI. The ends lost 2 bases at V and 8 bases at J; junction bases unmatched: 3. The CDR3 totals 13 residues. CDR3 nucleotide sequence: TGTGCCAGCTCACCAAGCGGGGAGGATGAGCAGTTCTTC. This translates into CASSPSGEDEQFF.

The chain employs TRBV19 and TRBJ1-5, with 8 positions matching TRBD1. CDR1 and CDR2 from the germline V gene are LNHDA and SQIVND (reference sequence). The junction had 13 bases not matched to a gene; V was cut back by 1 base and J by 8 bases. This CDR3 region has 17 residues. The chain's CDR3 is CASSIGRGQVSQEPQHF. Here the CDR3 DNA reads TGTGCCAGTAGTATAGGAAGGGGACAGGTCTCTCAAGAGCCCCAGCATTTT.

V usage is TRBV2 and J usage is TRBJ2-1; TRBD2 matches at 9 bases. After removal of 3 bases from V and 11 bases from J, the junction contained 5 bases not matched to a gene. The CDR3 spans 13 residues. Germline V CDR1 and CDR2: SNHLY, FYNNEI. CDR3 DNA sequence: TGTGCCAGCAGTGAGCGGGAGGGAATTCAGCAGTTCTTC. Translating gives CASSEREGIQQFF.

The chain combines TRBV28 with TRBJ2-7, with a tentative D call TRBD2 (6 bases). The CDR3 is made up of 19 amino acids. The V gene's germline CDR1 is MDHEN and CDR2 SYDVKM. Trimming took 1 base from V and 5 from J, leaving 27 bases between them. CDR3 sequence reads: CASSLYESPRGRRSHEQYF. In DNA form, the CDR3 reads TGTGCCAGCAGTTTATATGAGTCCCCACGGGGGAGAAGGTCCCACGAGCAGTACTTC. The complete variable domain, with remaining parts taken from reference TRBV28 and TRBJ2-7, reads DVKVTQSSRYLVKRTGEKVFLECVQDMDHENMFWYRQDPGLGLRLIYFSYDVKMKEKGDIPEGYSVSREKKERFSLILESASTNQTSMYLCASSLYESPRGRRSHEQYFGPGTRLTVT.

In its sample, this clone was seen once. The genes are TRBV7-9 and TRBJ2-7, with D possibly TRBD2 on 6 matching bases. The CDR3 covers 16 residues. Germline V CDR1 and CDR2: SEHNR, FQNEAQ (reference sequence). Deletions cut 5 bases from V and 0 bases from J, with 17 bases between. For the CDR3, the DNA is TGTGCCAGCAGCCGCTGGCGCGGGGTTAACTCCTACGAGCAGTACTTC. It encodes CASSRWRGVNSYEQYF.

This sequence joins TRBV5-6 and TRBJ2-1, with 7 bases identical to TRBD2. The CDR3 runs 14 residues. The germline V gene has CDR1 SGHDT and CDR2 YYEEEE. After removal of 6 bases from V and 5 bases from J, the junction contained 8 bases not matched to a gene. The CDR3 coding sequence is TGTGCCAGCATCAGGCGGGGGAGACACAATGAGCAGTTCTTC. This codes for CASIRRGRHNEQFF. The entire variable domain, with the rest obtained from reference TRBV5-6 and TRBJ2-1, is as follows: DAGVTQSPTHLIKTRGQQVTLRCSPKSGHDTVSWYQQALGQGPQFIFQYYEEEERQRGNFPDRFSGHQFPNYSSELNVNALLLGDSALYLCASIRRGRHNEQFFGPGTRLTVL.

V and J are TRBV5-1 and TRBJ2-3, with D possibly TRBD2 on 5 matching bases. Looked up from germline, CDR1 is SGHRS and CDR2 is YFSETQ. The CDR3 sequence is 15 residues long. V lost 4 bases, J lost 6 bases, and 18 bases lay in between. The CDR3 DNA is TGCGCCAGCAGCCCCGGGGTAGTGTCTTTGGATACGCAGTATTTT. Translating it yields CASSPGVVSLDTQYF.

The rearrangement joins TRBV7-2 to TRBJ2-7; 8 positions agree with TRBD1. Per the germline V gene, CDR1 is SGHTA and CDR2 is FQGNSA. V trimming: 8 bases; J trimming: 1 base; junction bases outside the gene matches: 7. The length of the CDR3 is 14 residues. The CDR3 DNA reads as TGTGCCAGCGCATATGGACAGGGATCCTACGAGCAGTACTTC. Its translation: CASAYGQGSYEQYF. Looking up the rest from reference TRBV7-2 and TRBJ2-7 gives the full variable domain: GAGVSQSPSNKVTEKGKDVELRCDPISGHTALYWYRQSLGQGLEFLIYFQGNSAPDKSGLPSDRFSAERTGGSVSTLTIQRTQQEDSAVYLCASAYGQGSYEQYFGPGTRLTVT.

The chain is built from TRBV7-3 and TRBJ2-2, with D unclear. The CDR3 runs 16 residues. Germline V lookup: CDR1 SGHTA, CDR2 FQGTGA. V lost 5 bases to trimming and J lost 4 bases, with 17 bases between them. As DNA, the CDR3 is TGTGCCAGCAGCCCCGCGGCCCGGAAACCCACCGGGGAGCTGTTTTTT. It yields the protein CASSPAARKPTGELFF. Supplemented by reference TRBV7-3 and TRBJ2-2, the full variable domain reads GAGVSQTPSNKVTEKGKYVELRCDPISGHTALYWYRQSLGQGPEFLIYFQGTGAADDSGLPNDRFFAVRPEGSVSTLKIQRTERGDSAVYLCASSPAARKPTGELFFGEGSRLTVL.

The CDR3 reads CASSFAASGGYNEQFF. CDR3 coding DNA: TGTGCCAGCAGCTTTGCGGCTAGCGGGGGTTACAATGAGCAGTTCTTC. V usage is TRBV7-2 and J usage is TRBJ2-1, with TRBD2 identical over 10 bases. The CDR3 is 16 amino acids. V lost 3 bases to trimming and J lost 4 bases; unmatched junction nucleotides: 6. CDR1 and CDR2 (germline): SGHTA, FQGNSA.

The chain carries TRBV6-6 and TRBJ2-7; weak D call: TRBD2 (5 bases). The V end lost 2 bases, the J end lost 3 bases, and 8 bases lay between the germline ends. This CDR3 contains 13 residues. CDR1 is MNHNY, CDR2 SVGAGI, per germline (reference sequence). The CDR3 DNA reads as TGTGCCAGCAGTTACCGCCGGGACTACGAGCAGTACTTC. Translating gives CASSYRRDYEQYF.

The chain is built from TRBV19 and TRBJ2-3, with 15 bases identical to TRBD2. The CDR3 contains 19 residues. Trimming cost V 4 bases and J 0 bases; bases outside gene matches: 8. Germline lookup yields CDR1 LNHDA and CDR2 SQIVND (reference sequence). CDR3 residues: CASSRKGLAGGTSTDTQYF. CDR3 sequence (DNA): TGTGCCAGTAGTAGGAAGGGACTAGCGGGGGGAACTAGCACAGATACGCAGTATTTT.

The chain has TRBV30 and TRBJ1-5, with D possibly being TRBD1 (5 bases). The V and J ends lost 1 base and 0 bases respectively, with 7 bases between them. Germline CDR1 reads GTSNPN; CDR2 reads SVGIG (reference sequence). The CDR3 spans 14 residues. The CDR3 loop reads CAWSATVSNQPQHF. The DNA of the CDR3 is TGTGCCTGGAGTGCGACAGTTAGCAATCAGCCCCAGCATTTT.

The V and J genes are TRBV7-9 and TRBJ2-5, with 9 bases that match TRBD2. This CDR3 contains 14 residues. Looked up from germline, CDR1 is SEHNR and CDR2 is FQNEAQ (reference sequence). Trimming removed 5 bases from V and 5 bases from J; junction bases left unmatched: 6. The CDR3 protein is CASSMGTSRETQYF. The CDR3 DNA follows: TGTGCCAGCAGCATGGGGACTAGCCGGGAGACCCAGTACTTC.

The rearrangement uses TRBV18 and TRBJ2-1, with 8 positions matching TRBD2. Germline CDR1 KGHSH, CDR2 LQKENI. This CDR3 is 17 amino acids long. The J segment lost 7 bases and the V segment lost 6 bases, leaving 17 bases of the junction unmatched. The CDR3 region has the DNA TGTGCCAGCTCGCCCTCCGTGGAAGCGGGGGTGTTGAATGAGCAGTTCTTC. Translated: CASSPSVEAGVLNEQFF.

The CDR3: CASSTNGNEQFF. CDR3 nucleotides: TGTGCCAGCAGCACAAACGGAAATGAGCAGTTCTTC. The chain recombines TRBV6-5 with TRBJ2-1; D is uncertain. The V end was cut by 6 bases, the J end by 7 bases, with 10 bases between. Germline V gene lookup returns CDR1 MNHEY and CDR2 SVGAGI. The CDR3 has 12 residues.

The J gene is TRBJ1-2, the V gene TRBV10-2, with a possible D match to TRBD1 (6 bases). The CDR3 length is 13 residues. The germline V and J ends were trimmed by 7 bases and 6 bases, with 15 bases remaining between them. Germline V gene sequence: CDR1 WSHSY, CDR2 SAAADI. The CDR3 protein is CASISTGPNGYTF. CDR3 DNA: TGCGCCAGCATTTCGACAGGCCCCAATGGCTACACCTTC.